These 2 T cell receptor beta chains came from one sample sequenced in a study of blood T cell repertoires in COVID-19. Produced via immunoSEQ multiplex PCR; TCRdb's table is partial and in-frame only. The repertoire has about 120,000 clones, roughly four fifths of them found once; the top ten carry about 12%. What was sequenced was peripheral blood. The receptors here all came from a human donor in a cohort sampled during active COVID-19.

V gene TRBV6-5 combines with J gene TRBJ1-2, with TRBD1 identical over 7 bases. The CDR3 consists of 13 residues. Germline V gene lookup returns CDR1 MNHEY and CDR2 SVGAGI. V lost 2 bases to trimming and J lost 7 bases; unmatched junction nucleotides: 4. The CDR3 coding sequence is TGTGCCAGCAGTTACGGTCACAGGGGTGGCTACACCTTC. It translates to CASSYGHRGGYTF.

The gene calls are TRBV7-2 and TRBJ1-1; D remains ambiguous. This CDR3 is built from 16 residues. Trimming pared 1 base from V and 4 bases from J, leaving 16 bases between. Germline values: CDR1 SGHTA, CDR2 FQGNSA. The CDR3 region has the DNA TGTGCCAGCAGCTTAGGTACGGCGGATCTGAGCACTGAAGCTTTCTTT. Its protein product is CASSLGTADLSTEAFF.